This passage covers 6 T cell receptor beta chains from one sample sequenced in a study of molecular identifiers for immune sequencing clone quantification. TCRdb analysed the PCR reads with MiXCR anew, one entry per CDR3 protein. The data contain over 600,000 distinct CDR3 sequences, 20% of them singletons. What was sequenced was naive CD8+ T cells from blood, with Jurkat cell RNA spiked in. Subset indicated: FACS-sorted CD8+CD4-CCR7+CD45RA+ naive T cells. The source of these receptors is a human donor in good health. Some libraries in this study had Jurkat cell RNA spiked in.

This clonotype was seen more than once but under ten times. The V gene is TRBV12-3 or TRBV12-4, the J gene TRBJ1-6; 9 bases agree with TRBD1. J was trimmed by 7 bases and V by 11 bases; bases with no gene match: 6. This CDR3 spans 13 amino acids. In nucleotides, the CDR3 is TGTGCCTCCCTCGGACAGGGGAATTCACCCCTCCACTTT. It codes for CASLGQGNSPLHF.

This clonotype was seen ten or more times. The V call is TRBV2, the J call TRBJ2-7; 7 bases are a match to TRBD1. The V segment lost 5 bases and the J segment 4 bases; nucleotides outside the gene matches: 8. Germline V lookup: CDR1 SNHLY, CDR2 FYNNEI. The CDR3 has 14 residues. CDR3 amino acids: CASSPTARGYEQYF. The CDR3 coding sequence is TGTGCCAGCAGTCCGACAGCCAGGGGGTACGAGCAGTACTTC.

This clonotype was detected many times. The CDR3 loop reads CASSPHYRDRGPGYTF. The CDR3 nucleotides read TGTGCCAGCAGCCCGCACTACCGGGACAGGGGGCCTGGCTACACCTTC. The genes are TRBV3-1 and TRBJ1-2; 12 bases fit TRBD1. The CDR3 has 16 residues. CDR1 LGHDT and CDR2 YNNKEL come from the germline V gene (reference sequence). The ends lost 4 bases at V and 7 bases at J; junction bases unmatched: 10. Based on the CDR3 plus reference TRBV3-1 and TRBJ1-2, the full variable domain is DTAVSQTPKYLVTQMGNDKSIKCEQNLGHDTMYWYKQDSKKFLKIMFSYNNKELIINETVPNRFSPKSPDKAHLNLHINSLELGDSAVYFCASSPHYRDRGPGYTFGSGTRLTVV.

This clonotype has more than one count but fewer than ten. Here the CDR3 reads CAWTSGIGMLYEQYF. CDR3 DNA sequence: TGTGCCTGGACTTCAGGCATCGGGATGTTGTACGAGCAGTACTTC. The rearrangement uses TRBV30 and TRBJ2-7, with TRBD2 as a possible D gene (5 bases). V lost 4 bases to trimming and J lost 4 bases, with 20 bases between them. The CDR3 is 15 amino acids. Germline V lookup: CDR1 GTSNPN, CDR2 SVGIG (reference sequence).

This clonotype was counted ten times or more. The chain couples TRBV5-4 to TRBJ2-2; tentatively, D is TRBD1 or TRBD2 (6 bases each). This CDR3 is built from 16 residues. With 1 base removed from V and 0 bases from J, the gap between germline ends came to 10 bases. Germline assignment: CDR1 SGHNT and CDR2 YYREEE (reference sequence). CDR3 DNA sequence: TGTGCCAGCAGCTTGTTAGGGGGGCCGAACACCGGGGAGCTGTTTTTT. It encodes CASSLLGGPNTGELFF.

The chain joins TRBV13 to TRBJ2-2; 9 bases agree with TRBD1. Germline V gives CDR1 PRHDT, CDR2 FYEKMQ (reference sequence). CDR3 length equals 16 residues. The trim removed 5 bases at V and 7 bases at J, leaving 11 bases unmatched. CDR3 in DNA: TGTGCCAGCAGCGGAACGGGGACAGGGCTTGGCGGGGAGCTGTTTTTT. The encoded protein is CASSGTGTGLGGELFF.